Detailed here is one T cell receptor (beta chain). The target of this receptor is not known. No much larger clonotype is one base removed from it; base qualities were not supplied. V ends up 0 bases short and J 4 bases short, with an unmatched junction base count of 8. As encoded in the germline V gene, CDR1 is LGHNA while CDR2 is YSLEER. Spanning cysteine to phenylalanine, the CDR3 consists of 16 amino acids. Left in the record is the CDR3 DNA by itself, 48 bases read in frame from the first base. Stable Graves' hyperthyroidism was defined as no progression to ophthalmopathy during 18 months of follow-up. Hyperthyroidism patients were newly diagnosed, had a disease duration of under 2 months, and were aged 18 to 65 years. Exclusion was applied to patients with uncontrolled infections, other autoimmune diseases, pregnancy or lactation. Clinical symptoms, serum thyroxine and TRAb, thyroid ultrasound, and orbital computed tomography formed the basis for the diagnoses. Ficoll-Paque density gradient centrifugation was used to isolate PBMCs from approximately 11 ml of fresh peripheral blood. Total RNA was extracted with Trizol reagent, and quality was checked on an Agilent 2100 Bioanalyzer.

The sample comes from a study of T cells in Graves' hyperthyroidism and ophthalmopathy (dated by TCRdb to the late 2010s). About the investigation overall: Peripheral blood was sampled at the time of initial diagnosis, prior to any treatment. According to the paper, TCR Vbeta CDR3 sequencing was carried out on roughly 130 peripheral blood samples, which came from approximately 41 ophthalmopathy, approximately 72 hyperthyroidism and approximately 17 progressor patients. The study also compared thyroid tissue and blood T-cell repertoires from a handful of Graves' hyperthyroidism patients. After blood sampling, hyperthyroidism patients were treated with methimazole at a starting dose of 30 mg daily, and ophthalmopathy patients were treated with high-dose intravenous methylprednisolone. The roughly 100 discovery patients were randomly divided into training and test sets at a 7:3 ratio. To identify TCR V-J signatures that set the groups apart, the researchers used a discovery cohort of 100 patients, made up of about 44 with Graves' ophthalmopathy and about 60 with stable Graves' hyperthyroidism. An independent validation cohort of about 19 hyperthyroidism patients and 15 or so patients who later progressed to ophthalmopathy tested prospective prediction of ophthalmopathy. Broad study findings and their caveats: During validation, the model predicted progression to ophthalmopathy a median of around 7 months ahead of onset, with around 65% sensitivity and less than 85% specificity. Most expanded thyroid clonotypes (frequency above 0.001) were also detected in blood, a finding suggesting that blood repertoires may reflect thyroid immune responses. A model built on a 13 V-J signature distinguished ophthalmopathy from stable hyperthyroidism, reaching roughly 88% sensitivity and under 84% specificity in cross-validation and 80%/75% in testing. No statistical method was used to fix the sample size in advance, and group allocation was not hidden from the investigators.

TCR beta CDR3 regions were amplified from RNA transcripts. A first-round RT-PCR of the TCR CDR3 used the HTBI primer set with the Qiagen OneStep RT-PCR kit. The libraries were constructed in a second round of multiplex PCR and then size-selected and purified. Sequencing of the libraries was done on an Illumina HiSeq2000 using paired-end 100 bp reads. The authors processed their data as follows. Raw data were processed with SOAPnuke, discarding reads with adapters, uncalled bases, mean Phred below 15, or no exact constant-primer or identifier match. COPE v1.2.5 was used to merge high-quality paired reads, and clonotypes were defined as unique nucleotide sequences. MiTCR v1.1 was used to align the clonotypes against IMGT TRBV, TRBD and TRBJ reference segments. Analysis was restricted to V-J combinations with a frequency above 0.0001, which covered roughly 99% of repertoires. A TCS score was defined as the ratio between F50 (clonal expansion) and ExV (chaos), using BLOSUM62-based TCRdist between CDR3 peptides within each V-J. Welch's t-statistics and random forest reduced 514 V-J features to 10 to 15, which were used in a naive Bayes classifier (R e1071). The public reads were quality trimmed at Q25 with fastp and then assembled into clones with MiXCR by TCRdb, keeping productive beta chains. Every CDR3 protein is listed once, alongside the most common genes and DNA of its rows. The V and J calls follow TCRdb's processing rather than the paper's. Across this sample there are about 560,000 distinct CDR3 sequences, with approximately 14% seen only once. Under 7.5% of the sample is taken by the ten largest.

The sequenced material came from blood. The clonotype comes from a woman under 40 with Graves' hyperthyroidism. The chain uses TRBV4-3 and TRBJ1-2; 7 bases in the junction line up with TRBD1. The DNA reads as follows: TGCGCCAGCAGCCAAGATCGAGAGACAGGGTCCTATGGCTACACCTTC. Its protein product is CASSQDRETGSYGYTF.